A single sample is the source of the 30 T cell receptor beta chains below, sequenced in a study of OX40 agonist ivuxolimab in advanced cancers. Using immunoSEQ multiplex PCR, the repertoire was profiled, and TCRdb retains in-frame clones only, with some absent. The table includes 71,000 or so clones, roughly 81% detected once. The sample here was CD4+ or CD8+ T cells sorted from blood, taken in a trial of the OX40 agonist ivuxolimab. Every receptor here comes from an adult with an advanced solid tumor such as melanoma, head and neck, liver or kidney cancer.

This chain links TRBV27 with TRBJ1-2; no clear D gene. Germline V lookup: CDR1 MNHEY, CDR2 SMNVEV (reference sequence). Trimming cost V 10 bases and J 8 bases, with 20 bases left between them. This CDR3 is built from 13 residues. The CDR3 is CATGRSQVGGYTF. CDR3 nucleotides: TGTGCCACCGGACGGAGCCAGGTTGGCGGCTACACCTTC.

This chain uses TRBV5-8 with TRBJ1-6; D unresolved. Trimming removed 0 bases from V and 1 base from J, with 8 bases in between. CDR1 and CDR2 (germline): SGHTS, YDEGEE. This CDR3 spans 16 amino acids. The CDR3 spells CASSLVKVSYNSPLHF. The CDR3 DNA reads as TGTGCCAGCAGCTTGGTGAAGGTTTCCTATAATTCACCCCTCCACTTT.

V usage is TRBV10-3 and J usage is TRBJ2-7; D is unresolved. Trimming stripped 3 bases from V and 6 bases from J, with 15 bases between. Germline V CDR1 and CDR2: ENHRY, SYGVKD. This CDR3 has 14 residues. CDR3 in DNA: TGTGCCATCAGTGATGGTTCGTTCGGGTCCGAGCAGTACTTC. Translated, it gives CAISDGSFGSEQYF.

The DNA for the CDR3 is TGTGCCAGCTCACCAGGGATAGAGACCCAGTACTTC. Translated: CASSPGIETQYF. This chain connects TRBV18 to TRBJ2-5; the D is unclear. Per germline, CDR1 KGHSH and CDR2 LQKENI. There are 12 residues in the CDR3. V was shortened by 2 bases and J by 4 bases, with 5 bases between the two germline ends.

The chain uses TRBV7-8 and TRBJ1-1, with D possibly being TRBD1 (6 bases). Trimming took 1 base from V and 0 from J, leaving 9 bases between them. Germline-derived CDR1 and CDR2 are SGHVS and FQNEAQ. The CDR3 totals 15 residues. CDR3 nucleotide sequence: TGTGCCAGCAGCTTAGTTGGGGGCATGAACACTGAAGCTTTCTTT. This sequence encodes CASSLVGGMNTEAFF. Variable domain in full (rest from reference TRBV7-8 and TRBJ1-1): GAGVSQSPRYKVAKRGQDVALRCDPISGHVSLFWYQQALGQGPEFLTYFQNEAQLDKSGLPSDRFFAERPEGSVSTLKIQRTQQEDSAVYLCASSLVGGMNTEAFFGQGTRLTVV.

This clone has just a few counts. CDR3 region: CASSEAERYGYTF. In nucleotides, the CDR3 is TGTGCCAGCAGTGAAGCGGAGCGATATGGCTACACCTTC. This sequence joins TRBV2 and TRBJ1-2, with D uncertain. CDR1 is SNHLY, CDR2 FYNNEI, per germline. Trimming left V 0 bases short and J 5 bases short, with 7 bases between. CDR3 length: 13 amino acids.

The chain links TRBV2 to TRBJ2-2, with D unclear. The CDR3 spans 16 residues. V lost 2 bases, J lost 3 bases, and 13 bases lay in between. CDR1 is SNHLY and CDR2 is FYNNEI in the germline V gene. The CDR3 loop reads CASSEQTPGYTGELFF. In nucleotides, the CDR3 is TGTGCCAGCAGTGAACAAACACCTGGGTACACCGGGGAGCTGTTTTTT.

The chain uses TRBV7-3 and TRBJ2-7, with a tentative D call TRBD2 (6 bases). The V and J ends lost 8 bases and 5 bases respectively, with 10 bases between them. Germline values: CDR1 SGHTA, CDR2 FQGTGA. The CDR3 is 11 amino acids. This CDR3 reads CASSGGDEQYF. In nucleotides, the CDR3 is TGTGCCAGCTCCGGGGGAGACGAGCAGTACTTC.

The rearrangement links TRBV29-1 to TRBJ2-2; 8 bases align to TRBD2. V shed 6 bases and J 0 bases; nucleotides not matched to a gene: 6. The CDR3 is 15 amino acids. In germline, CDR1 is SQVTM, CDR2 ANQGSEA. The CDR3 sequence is CSVSDSGANTGELFF. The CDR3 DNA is TGCAGCGTCAGTGATAGCGGGGCGAACACCGGGGAGCTGTTTTTT.

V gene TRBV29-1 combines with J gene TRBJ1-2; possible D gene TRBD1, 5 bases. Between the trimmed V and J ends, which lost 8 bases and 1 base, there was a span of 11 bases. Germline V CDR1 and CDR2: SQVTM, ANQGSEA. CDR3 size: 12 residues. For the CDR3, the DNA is TGCAGCTCCCGGGGGGATAACTATGGCTACACCTTC. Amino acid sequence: CSSRGDNYGYTF.

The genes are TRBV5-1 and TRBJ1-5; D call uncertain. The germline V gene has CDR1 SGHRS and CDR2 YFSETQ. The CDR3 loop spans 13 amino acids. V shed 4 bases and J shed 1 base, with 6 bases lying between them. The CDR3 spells CASSPRSNQPQHF. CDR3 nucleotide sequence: TGCGCCAGCAGCCCCCGAAGCAATCAGCCCCAGCATTTT.

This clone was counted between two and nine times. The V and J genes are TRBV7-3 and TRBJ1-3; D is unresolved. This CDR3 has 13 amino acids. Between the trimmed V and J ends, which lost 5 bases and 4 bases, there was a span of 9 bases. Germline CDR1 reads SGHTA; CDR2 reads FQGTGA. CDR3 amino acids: CASSPQRGNTIYF. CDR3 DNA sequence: TGTGCCAGCAGCCCCCAGAGAGGAAACACCATATATTTT. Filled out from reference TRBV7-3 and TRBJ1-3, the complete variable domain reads GAGVSQTPSNKVTEKGKYVELRCDPISGHTALYWYRQSLGQGPEFLIYFQGTGAADDSGLPNDRFFAVRPEGSVSTLKIQRTERGDSAVYLCASSPQRGNTIYFGEGSWLTVV.

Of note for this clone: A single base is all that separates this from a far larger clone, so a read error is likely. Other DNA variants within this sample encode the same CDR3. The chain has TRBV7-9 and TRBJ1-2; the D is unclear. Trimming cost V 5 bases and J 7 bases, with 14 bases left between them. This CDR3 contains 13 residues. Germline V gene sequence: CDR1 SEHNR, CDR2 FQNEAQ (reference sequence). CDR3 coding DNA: TGTGCCAGCAGCCAAGTGGACGGCGGTGGCTACACCTTC. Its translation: CASSQVDGGGYTF.

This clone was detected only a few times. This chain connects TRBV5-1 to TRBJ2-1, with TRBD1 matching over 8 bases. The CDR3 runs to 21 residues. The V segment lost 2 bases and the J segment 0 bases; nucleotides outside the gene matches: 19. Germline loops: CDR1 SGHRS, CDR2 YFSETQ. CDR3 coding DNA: TGCGCCAGCAGCTTAAGGACAGGGCTGCGCACCCAATTGAGCTCCTACAATGAGCAGTTCTTC. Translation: CASSLRTGLRTQLSSYNEQFF.

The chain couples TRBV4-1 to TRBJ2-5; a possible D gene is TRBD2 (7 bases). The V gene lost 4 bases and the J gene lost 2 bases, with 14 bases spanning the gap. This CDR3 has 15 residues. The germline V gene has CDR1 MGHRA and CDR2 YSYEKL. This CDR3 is CASSLRGGPQETQYF. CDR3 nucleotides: TGCGCCAGCAGCCTGAGGGGGGGCCCTCAAGAGACCCAGTACTTC.

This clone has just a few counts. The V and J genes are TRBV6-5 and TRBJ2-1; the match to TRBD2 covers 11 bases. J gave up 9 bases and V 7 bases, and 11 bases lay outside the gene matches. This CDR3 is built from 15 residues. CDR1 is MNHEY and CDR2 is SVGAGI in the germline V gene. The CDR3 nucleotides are TGTGCCAGCACCTCCGGGACTAGCGGCGGTGTTGAGCAGTTCTTC. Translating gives CASTSGTSGGVEQFF.

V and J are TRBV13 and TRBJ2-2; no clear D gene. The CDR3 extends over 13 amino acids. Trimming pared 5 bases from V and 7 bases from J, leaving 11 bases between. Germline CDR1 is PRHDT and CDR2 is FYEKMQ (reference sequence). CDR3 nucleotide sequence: TGTGCCAGCAGCGAGAACCCGAGCGGGGAGCTGTTTTTT. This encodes CASSENPSGELFF.

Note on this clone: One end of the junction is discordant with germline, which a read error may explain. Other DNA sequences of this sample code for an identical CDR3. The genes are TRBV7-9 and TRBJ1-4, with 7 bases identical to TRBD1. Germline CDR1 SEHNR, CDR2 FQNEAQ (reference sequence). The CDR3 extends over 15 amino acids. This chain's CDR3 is CASSLGGGGYEKLFF. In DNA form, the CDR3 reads TGTGCCAGCAGCCTAGGGGGCGGGGGCTATGAAAAGCTGTTTTTT. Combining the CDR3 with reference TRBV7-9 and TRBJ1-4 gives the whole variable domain DTGVSQNPRHKITKRGQNVTFRCDPISEHNRLYWYRQTLGQGPEFLTYFQNEAQLEKSRLLSDRFSAERPKGSFSTLEIQRTEQGDSAMYLCASSLGGGGYEKLFFGSGTQLSVL.

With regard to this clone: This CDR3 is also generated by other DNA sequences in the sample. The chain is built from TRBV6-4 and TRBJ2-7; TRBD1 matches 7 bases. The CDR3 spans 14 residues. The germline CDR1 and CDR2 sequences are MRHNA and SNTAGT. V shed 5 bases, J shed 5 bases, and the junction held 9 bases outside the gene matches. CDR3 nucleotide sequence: TGTGCCAGCAGTTTAGGGGGCCCTGGGGACGAGCAGTACTTC. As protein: CASSLGGPGDEQYF.

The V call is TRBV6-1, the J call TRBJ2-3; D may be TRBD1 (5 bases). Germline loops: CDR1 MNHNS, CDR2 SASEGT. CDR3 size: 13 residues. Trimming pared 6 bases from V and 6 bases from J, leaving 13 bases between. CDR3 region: CASRETGLDTQYF. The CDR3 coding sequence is TGTGCCAGCAGGGAAACAGGTCTTGATACGCAGTATTTT.

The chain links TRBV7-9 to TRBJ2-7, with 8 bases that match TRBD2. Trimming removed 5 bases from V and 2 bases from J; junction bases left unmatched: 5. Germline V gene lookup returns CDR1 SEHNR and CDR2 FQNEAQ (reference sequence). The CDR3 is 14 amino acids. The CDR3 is CASSATGLAYEQYF. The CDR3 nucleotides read TGTGCCAGCAGCGCTACGGGACTAGCCTACGAGCAGTACTTC.

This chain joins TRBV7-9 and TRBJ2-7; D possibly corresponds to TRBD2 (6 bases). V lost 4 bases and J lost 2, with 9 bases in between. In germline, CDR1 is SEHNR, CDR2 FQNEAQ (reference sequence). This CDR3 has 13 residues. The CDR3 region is CASSSGVTYEQYF. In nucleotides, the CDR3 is TGTGCCAGCAGCTCGGGGGTTACCTACGAGCAGTACTTC.

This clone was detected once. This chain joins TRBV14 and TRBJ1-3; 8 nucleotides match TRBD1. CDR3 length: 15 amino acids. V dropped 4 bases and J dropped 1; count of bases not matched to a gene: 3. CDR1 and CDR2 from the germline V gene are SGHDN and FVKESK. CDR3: CASSPQGVSGNTIYF. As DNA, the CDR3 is TGTGCCAGCAGCCCACAGGGGGTATCTGGAAACACCATATATTTT. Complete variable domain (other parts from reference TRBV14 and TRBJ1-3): EAGVTQFPSHSVIEKGQTVTLRCDPISGHDNLYWYRRVMGKEIKFLLHFVKESKQDESGMPNNRFLAERTGGTYSTLKVQPAELEDSGVYFCASSPQGVSGNTIYFGEGSWLTVV.

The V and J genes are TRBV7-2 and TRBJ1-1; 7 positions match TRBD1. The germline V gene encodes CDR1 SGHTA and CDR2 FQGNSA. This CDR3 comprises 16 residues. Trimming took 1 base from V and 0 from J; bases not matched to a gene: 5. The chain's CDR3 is CASSLVSGGMNTEAFF. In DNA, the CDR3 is TGTGCCAGCAGCTTAGTGTCAGGGGGGATGAACACTGAAGCTTTCTTT.

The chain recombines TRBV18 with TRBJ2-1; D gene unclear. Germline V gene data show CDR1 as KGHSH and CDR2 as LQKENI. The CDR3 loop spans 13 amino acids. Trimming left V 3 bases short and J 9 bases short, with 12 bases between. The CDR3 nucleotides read TGTGCCAGCTCACCTGGCCAGGTCGGTGAGCAGTTCTTC. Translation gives CASSPGQVGEQFF.

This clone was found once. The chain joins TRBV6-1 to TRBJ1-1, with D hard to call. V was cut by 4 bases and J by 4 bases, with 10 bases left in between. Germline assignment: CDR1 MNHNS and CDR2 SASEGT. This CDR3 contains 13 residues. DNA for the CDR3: TGTGCCAGCAGTGGGGCCCACTTCACTGAAGCTTTCTTT. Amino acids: CASSGAHFTEAFF.

The CDR3 protein is CASSSGRYEQYF. CDR3 sequence (DNA): TGTGCCAGCAGCTCAGGGAGGTACGAGCAGTACTTC. V and J are TRBV7-2 and TRBJ2-7; D perhaps matches TRBD2 (6 bases). Trimming removed 4 bases at V and 4 bases at J, with 8 bases between. Germline-derived CDR1 and CDR2 are SGHTA and FQGNSA. The CDR3 has 12 residues.

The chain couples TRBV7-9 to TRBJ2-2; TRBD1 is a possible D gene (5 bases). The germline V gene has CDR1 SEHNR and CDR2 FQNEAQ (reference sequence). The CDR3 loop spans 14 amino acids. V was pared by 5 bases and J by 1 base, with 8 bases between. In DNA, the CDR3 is TGTGCCAGCAGCATGGACAAGAACACCGGGGAGCTGTTTTTT. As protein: CASSMDKNTGELFF.

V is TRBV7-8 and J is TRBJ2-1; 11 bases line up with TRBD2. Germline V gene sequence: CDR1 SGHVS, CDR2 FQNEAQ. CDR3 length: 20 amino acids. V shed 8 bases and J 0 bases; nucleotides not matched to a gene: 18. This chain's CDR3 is CASRGELAGVSFGSYNEQFF. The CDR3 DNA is TGTGCCAGCCGCGGCGAACTAGCGGGAGTCTCCTTTGGCTCCTACAATGAGCAGTTCTTC.

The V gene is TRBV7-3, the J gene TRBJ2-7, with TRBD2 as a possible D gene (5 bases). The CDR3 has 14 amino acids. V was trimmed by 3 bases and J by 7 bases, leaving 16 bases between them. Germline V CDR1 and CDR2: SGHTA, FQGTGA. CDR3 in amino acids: CASSLNSIPGEQYF. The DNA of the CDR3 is TGTGCCAGCAGCTTGAATTCTATTCCGGGGGAGCAGTACTTC.